This entry describes one T cell receptor beta chain. This clonotype was recorded many times. Its cognate antigen has yet to be identified. It has no much larger one-base neighbor in the sample; base qualities were not kept. To synthesize cDNA, template-switch 5'RACE was performed with a primer carrying a 10-nucleotide random unique molecular identifier so that each TCR transcript was tagged. Every sequencing run yielded over 190 million TCR-beta sequences covering 15-18 subjects. The RNeasy kit was used for extraction of total RNA. The KAPA Real-time Library Amplification kit was used to amplify TCR-beta VDJ regions with primers targeting the TCR constant region and the 5'RACE anchor. A first PCR added sample indexes and Illumina adaptors, after which a second PCR increased the library yield. After Ampure bead purification, the roughly 650 bp TCR product was size-selected on a 2% E-gel SizeSelection system. Before pooling, library quality was checked on a Bioanalyzer, concentration was measured with Qubit, and libraries were quantified with the Kapa Library Quantification kit. An Illumina HiSeq 2500 sequenced the libraries paired-end 2 x 150 bp. To increase sequence diversity, about 25-31% phiX was spiked into each library pool. As for the original processing: Quality-filtered reads were processed with the UMI-based MiGEC pipeline, and over 90% of raw TCR sequences were removed by the MiGEC pipeline during error correction. IMGT germline references were used for alignment of VDJ genes, and clonotypes were defined by a unique CDR3 amino acid sequence together with V-J genes. Clonal expansion, Shannon diversity, and CDR3 relatedness (CalcPairwiseDistances, ClusterSamples) were evaluated with VDJtools, and phylogenetic trees were built with CLCbio workbench. A clone was classed as expanded if it had 8 or more unique UMIs, a cutoff based on coefficient-of-variation modelling across technical triplicates. TCRdb handled the public reads itself, with Q25 trimming in fastp and clone calling in MiXCR, and kept productive beta chains. Every distinct CDR3 protein forms one entry, paired with its most common genes and DNA. The V and J calls come from TCRdb's annotation, not from the publication. Counted in this sample were about 76,000 distinct CDR3 sequences; roughly 17% of them appeared once. In total, the top ten clones hold 15% to 19% of the sample.

Taken from the germline V gene, the CDR1 and CDR2 loops are SGHTA and FQGNSA. V has 0 bases trimmed and J has 2 bases trimmed; junction bases matching no gene number 4. From its cysteine to its phenylalanine, the CDR3 spans 15 amino acids. Left in the record is the CDR3 DNA by itself, 45 bases read in frame from the first base. The data belong to a study of neurological immune-mediated disorders (dated by TCRdb to the late 2010s). Regarding the study in general: Peripheral blood TCR-beta repertoires from HTLV-I-associated myelopathy (HAM/TSP) patients, multiple sclerosis patients and healthy controls were compared by UMI-based sequencing. Alongside PBMC samples, the set of approximately 100 TCR-beta libraries contained longitudinal samples, technical triplicates, and paired CD4+ and CD8+ T-cell subsets that had been sorted. Of the approximately 66 subjects in the cohort, some 15 were HAM/TSP patients, some 34 were multiple sclerosis patients, and roughly 20 were healthy controls.

What the work shows at the level of the full study, not this receptor alone: Across subjects, expanded clones never shared an identical CDR3 amino acid sequence, which suggests that the TCR-beta repertoires in every group were private. TCR clonal expansion was highest in HAM/TSP patients and lowest in MS patients, with MS patients falling below even healthy controls.

The healthy controls were volunteers from blood banks in Maryland, USA. For the unsorted PBMC libraries, 2 million PBMCs were stored in RNAlater at -80 degrees C until RNA extraction and were used to generate the libraries. Peripheral blood was subjected to Ficoll-Hypaque density gradient centrifugation to isolate PBMCs, which were then cryopreserved in liquid nitrogen. The chain was built from TRBV7-2 and TRBJ2-7, with 7 bases matching TRBD1. The sequenced sample was PBMCs. This receptor was identified in a woman between 40 and 55 years old in good health. Here the CDR3 is given as CASSLAGQLTYEQYF. The nucleotide sequence reads as follows: TGTGCCAGCAGCTTAGCGGGACAGCTAACCTACGAGCAGTACTTC.